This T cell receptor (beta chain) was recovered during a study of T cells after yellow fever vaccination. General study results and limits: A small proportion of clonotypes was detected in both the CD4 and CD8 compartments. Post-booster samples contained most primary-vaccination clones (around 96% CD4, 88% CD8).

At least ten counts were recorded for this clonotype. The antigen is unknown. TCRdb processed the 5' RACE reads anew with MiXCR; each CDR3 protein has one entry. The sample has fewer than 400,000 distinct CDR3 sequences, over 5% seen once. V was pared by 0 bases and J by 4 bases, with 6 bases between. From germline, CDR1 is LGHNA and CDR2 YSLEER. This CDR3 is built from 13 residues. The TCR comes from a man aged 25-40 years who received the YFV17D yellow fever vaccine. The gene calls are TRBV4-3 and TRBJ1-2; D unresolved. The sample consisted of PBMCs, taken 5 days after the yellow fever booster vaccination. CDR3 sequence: CASSQEASYGYTF. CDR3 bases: TGCGCCAGCAGCCAAGAGGCCAGCTATGGCTACACCTTC.